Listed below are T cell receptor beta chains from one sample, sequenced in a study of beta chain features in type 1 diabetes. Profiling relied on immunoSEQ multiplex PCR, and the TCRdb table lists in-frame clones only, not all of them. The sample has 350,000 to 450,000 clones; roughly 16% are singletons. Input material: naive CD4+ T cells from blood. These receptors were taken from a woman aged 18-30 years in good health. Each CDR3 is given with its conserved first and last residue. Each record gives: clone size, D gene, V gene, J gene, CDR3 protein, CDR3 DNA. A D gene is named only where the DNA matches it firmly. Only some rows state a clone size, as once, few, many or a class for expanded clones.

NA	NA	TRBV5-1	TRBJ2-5	CASSLRGIGETQYF	TGCGCCAGCAGCTTGCGAGGAATCGGAGAGACCCAGTACTTC
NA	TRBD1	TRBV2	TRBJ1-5	CASANLQGVNQPQHF	TGTGCCAGCGCCAACCTACAGGGGGTGAATCAGCCCCAGCATTTT
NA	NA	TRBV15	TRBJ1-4	CATSKPRGNEKLFF	TGTGCCACCAGCAAACCTAGGGGGAATGAAAAACTGTTTTTT
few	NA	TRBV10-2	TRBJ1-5	CASSATVSNQPQHF	TGCGCCAGCAGTGCGACAGTTAGCAATCAGCCCCAGCATTTT
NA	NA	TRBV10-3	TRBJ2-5	CAISDRQETQYF	TGTGCCATCAGTGATCGCCAAGAGACCCAGTACTTC
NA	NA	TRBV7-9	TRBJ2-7	CASSLGVNSYEQYF	TGTGCCAGCAGCTTAGGAGTAAACTCCTACGAGCAGTACTTC
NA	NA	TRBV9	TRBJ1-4	CASSPTDRNEKLFF	TGTGCCAGCAGCCCTACAGACCGAAATGAAAAACTGTTTTTT
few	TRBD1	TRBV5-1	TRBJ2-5	CASSAQGRETQYF	TGCGCCAGCAGCGCACAGGGGCGAGAGACCCAGTACTTC
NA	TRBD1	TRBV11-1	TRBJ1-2	CASSPKRILWTGLDGYTF	TGTGCCAGCAGCCCAAAGCGGATACTTTGGACAGGCCTAGATGGCTACACCTTC
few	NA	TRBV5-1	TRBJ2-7	CASSSEAGKNYEQYF	TGCGCCAGCAGCTCTGAGGCAGGGAAGAACTACGAGCAGTACTTC
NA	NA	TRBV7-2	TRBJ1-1	CASSSQGNTEAFF	TGTGCCAGCAGCTCTCAGGGGAACACTGAAGCTTTCTTT
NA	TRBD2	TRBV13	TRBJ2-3	CASSLSPGLAGRGTDTQYF	TGTGCCAGCAGCTTATCCCCGGGACTAGCGGGGCGGGGAACAGATACGCAGTATTTT
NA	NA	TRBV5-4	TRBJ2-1	CASSFAAPNNEQFF	TGTGCCAGCAGCTTTGCGGCCCCTAACAATGAGCAGTTCTTC
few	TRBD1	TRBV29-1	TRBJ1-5	CSVESGTGKQPQHF	TGCAGCGTTGAAAGCGGGACAGGGAAGCAGCCCCAGCATTTT
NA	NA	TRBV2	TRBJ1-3	CASSPRQLNSGNTIYF	TGTGCCAGCAGTCCACGACAGCTAAACTCTGGAAACACCATATATTTT
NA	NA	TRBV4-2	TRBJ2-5	CASSQDLQFQETQYF	TGTGCCAGCAGCCAAGACTTACAGTTCCAAGAGACCCAGTACTTC
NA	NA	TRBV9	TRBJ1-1	CASKEQTNTEAFF	TGTGCCAGCAAAGAACAGACGAACACTGAAGCTTTCTTT
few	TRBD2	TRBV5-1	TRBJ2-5	CASTSGRAFETQYF	TGCGCCAGCACTAGCGGGAGGGCCTTTGAGACCCAGTACTTC
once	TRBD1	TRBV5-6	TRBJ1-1	CASSLSDRVGTEAFF	TGTGCCAGCAGCTTATCGGACAGGGTCGGGACTGAAGCTTTCTTT
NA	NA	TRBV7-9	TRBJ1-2	CASSLGWGGSHGYTF	TGTGCCAGCAGCTTAGGCTGGGGGGGTTCTCATGGCTACACCTTC
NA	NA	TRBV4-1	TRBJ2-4	CASSQEFKVTLGDIQYF	TGCGCCAGCAGCCAAGAGTTTAAAGTCACCCTCGGGGACATTCAGTACTTC
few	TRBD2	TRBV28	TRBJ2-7	CASILTSGSSYEQYF	TGTGCCAGCATCCTGACTAGCGGGAGCTCCTACGAGCAGTACTTC
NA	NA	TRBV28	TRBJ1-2	CASTTGGANYGYTF	TGTGCCAGCACTACTGGGGGGGCTAACTATGGCTACACCTTC
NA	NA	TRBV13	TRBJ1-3	CASSPGLHSGNTIYF	TGTGCCAGCAGCCCGGGACTCCACTCTGGAAACACCATATATTTT
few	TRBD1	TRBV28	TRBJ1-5	CASSVDRPNQPQHF	TGTGCCAGCAGTGTGGACAGGCCGAATCAGCCCCAGCATTTT